The 13 T cell receptor beta chains presented below share a single source sample, sequenced in a study of blood T cell repertoires in COVID-19 (dated by TCRdb to between 2020 and 2021). Receptors were amplified or captured by the immunoSEQ multiplex PCR assay. TCRdb retrieved this table from immuneACCESS and kept in-frame rearrangements only. Not all clones are present; in checked studies, unresolved V genes account for under half, and no reason is known for the remainder. Recorded for this sample are 150,000 to 200,000 clones; approximately 86% of them occurred a single time. Roughly 8% of the sample is in the top ten clones. Sequencing was performed on peripheral blood. These receptors all stem from a man aged 55 to 69 with acute or convalescent COVID-19.

V gene TRBV6-5 combines with J gene TRBJ2-7; TRBD2 matches at 10 bases. V was pared by 2 bases and J by 2 bases, with 3 bases of the junction left unmatched. This CDR3 contains 15 residues. Germline V gene data show CDR1 as MNHEY and CDR2 as SVGAGI. The CDR3 coding sequence is TGTGCCAGCAGTTACAGGACTAGCGGCCCCTACGAGCAGTACTTC. Its protein is CASSYRTSGPYEQYF.

This clone was picked up one time. This rearrangement joins TRBV28 to TRBJ2-7; 7 bases line up with TRBD1. V lost 6 bases and J lost 4; bases outside the gene matches: 9. The CDR3 is made up of 14 amino acids. Germline CDR1 reads MDHEN; CDR2 reads SYDVKM. The DNA of the CDR3 is TGTGCCAGCAGCCGACAGGGAATGCAATACGAGCAGTACTTC. Translated, it gives CASSRQGMQYEQYF.

The chain joins TRBV24-1 to TRBJ2-2; 10 nucleotides match TRBD1. V was pared by 0 bases and J by 6 bases, with 6 bases of the junction left unmatched. This CDR3 is 17 amino acids long. Germline V gives CDR1 KGHDR, CDR2 SFDVKD. CDR3 sequence reads: CATSDLPGTGDPGELFF. The CDR3 nucleotides are TGTGCCACCAGTGATTTGCCAGGGACAGGGGATCCCGGGGAGCTGTTTTTT.

This chain links TRBV15 with TRBJ1-4, with 9 bases that match TRBD1. Germline CDR1 and CDR2: LNHNV and YYDKDF (reference sequence). Trimming removed 0 bases from V and 4 bases from J; junction bases left unmatched: 3. CDR3 length equals 16 residues. The CDR3 nucleotides read TGTGCCACCAGCAGAGATAGGACAGGGGATAATGAAAAACTGTTTTTT. This gives the protein CATSRDRTGDNEKLFF.

This clone was detected only a few times. V usage is TRBV5-1 and J usage is TRBJ1-2, with 9 bases that match TRBD1. The length of the CDR3 is 15 residues. The V gene end was trimmed by 4 bases and the J gene end by 8 bases; junction bases not matched to a gene: 12. Germline assignment: CDR1 SGHRS and CDR2 YFSETQ. CDR3 DNA: TGCGCCAGCAGCCGGGGTTCTAGACAGGGGGGAGGCTACACCTTC. Translation gives CASSRGSRQGGGYTF.

J is TRBJ2-2 and V is TRBV19; maybe TRBD1 (5 bases). Germline lookup yields CDR1 LNHDA and CDR2 SQIVND (reference sequence). There are 14 residues in the CDR3. The ends were cut back, 8 bases at V and 0 bases at J, with 10 bases in the middle. In DNA, the CDR3 is TGTGCCAGTTCCCAGGGTGCGAACACCGGGGAGCTGTTTTTT. It is translated as CASSQGANTGELFF.

This clone came up once. The rearrangement links TRBV29-1 to TRBJ1-2; TRBD1 might be the D (5 bases). Germline V CDR1 and CDR2: SQVTM, ANQGSEA. The CDR3 has 13 amino acids. Trimming pared 1 base from V and 8 bases from J, leaving 14 bases between. This CDR3 is CSVEVPEGRGYTF. CDR3 bases: TGCAGCGTTGAAGTTCCGGAGGGGCGCGGCTACACCTTC.

In its sample, this clone was seen once. CDR3 bases: TGTGCCAGCAGCCAGACTAGCGGACGCGTCCGGACCGGGGAGCTGTTTTTT. Its translation: CASSQTSGRVRTGELFF. The V and J genes are TRBV7-3 and TRBJ2-2; 9 nucleotides agree with TRBD2. The CDR3 consists of 17 residues. Germline trimming cut 5 bases from V and 5 bases from J; bases unmatched to any gene: 12. In germline, CDR1 is SGHTA, CDR2 FQGTGA.

This clone has just a few counts. J is TRBJ2-7 and V is TRBV27, with TRBD2 matching 13 bases. The CDR3 length is 16 residues. Germline CDR1 MNHEY, CDR2 SMNVEV (reference sequence). J gave up 7 bases and V 5 bases, and 11 bases lay outside the gene matches. The CDR3 loop is CASSPAGLAGEWEQYF. The CDR3 nucleotides are TGTGCCAGCAGTCCCGCCGGACTAGCGGGAGAGTGGGAGCAGTACTTC.

CDR3 DNA sequence: TGTGCCAGCATGACTAGCGGGAGGGCCAGGGAGCAGTTCTTC. It translates to CASMTSGRAREQFF. This sequence joins TRBV6-5 and TRBJ2-1, with 14 bases that match TRBD2. This CDR3 has 14 amino acids. Per germline, CDR1 MNHEY and CDR2 SVGAGI. V shed 7 bases and J 10 bases; nucleotides not matched to a gene: 6.

The chain employs TRBV6-4 and TRBJ2-7, with D perhaps TRBD1 (6 bases). Trimming pared 9 bases from V and 0 bases from J, leaving 18 bases between. The CDR3 runs 15 residues. Germline V gives CDR1 MRHNA, CDR2 SNTAGT. The CDR3 DNA reads as TGTGCCAGAGTTCTCAGGGGCCCGAGCTCCTACGAGCAGTACTTC. Its translation is CARVLRGPSSYEQYF.

V usage is TRBV14 and J usage is TRBJ2-7, with unresolved D. The CDR3 totals 16 residues. Germline values: CDR1 SGHDN, CDR2 FVKESK. V shed 1 base and J shed 6 bases, with 19 bases lying between them. CDR3 nucleotide sequence: TGTGCCAGCAGCCAAGGTCGAGCCCGCACCAGAGGCGAGCAGTACTTC. Its protein is CASSQGRARTRGEQYF.

The rearrangement joins TRBV5-6 to TRBJ1-3; D unresolved. This CDR3 has 15 residues. Trimming shortened V by 0 bases and J by 2 bases, and 9 bases separated the two germline ends. Germline CDR1 SGHDT, CDR2 YYEEEE. The CDR3 sequence: CASSLVRTAGNTIYF. For the CDR3, the DNA is TGTGCCAGCAGCTTGGTTCGGACTGCTGGAAACACCATATATTTT.